Described below is a single TCR beta chain sequence and its context. This sample is part of a study of blood T cell repertoires in COVID-19. On the study more broadly: COVID-19 samples collected from the United States, Italy and Spain covered acute and convalescent phases. From T cells, B-cell-depleted T cells, or PBMCs came the material, which was cDNA or gDNA.

Authors' analysis steps: Estimation of nucleated cell counts relied on the amplification of reference gene primers. Assay: immunoSEQ multiplex PCR; the TCRdb copy retains only in-frame clones and omits some. From that table come the V and J calls and clone size; the DNA was used to work out D and trimming. Here the sample spans 55,000 to 75,000 clones, 70% to 75% being singletons. This CDR3 is built from 13 residues. V lost 1 base and J lost 2, with 6 bases in between. Germline V gene sequence: CDR1 SGHAT, CDR2 FQNNGV. The V call is TRBV11-2, the J call TRBJ2-7; tentative D call: TRBD2 (5 bases). Input material: peripheral blood. The source is a woman aged 70-85 years with acute or convalescent COVID-19. This CDR3 is CASSLGETYEQYF. CDR3 DNA sequence: TGTGCCAGCAGCTTAGGGGAGACCTACGAGCAGTACTTC.